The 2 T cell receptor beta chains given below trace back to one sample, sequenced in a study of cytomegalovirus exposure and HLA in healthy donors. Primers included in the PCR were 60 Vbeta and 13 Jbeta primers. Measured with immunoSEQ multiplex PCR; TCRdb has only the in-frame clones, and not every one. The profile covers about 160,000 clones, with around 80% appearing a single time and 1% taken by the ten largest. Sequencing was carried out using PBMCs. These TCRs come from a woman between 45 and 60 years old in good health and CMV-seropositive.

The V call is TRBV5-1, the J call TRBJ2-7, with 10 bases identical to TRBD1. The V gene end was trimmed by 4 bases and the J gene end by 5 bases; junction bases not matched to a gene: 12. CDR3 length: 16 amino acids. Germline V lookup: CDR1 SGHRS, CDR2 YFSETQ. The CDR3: CASSDVPGTGEDEQYF. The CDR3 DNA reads TGCGCCAGCAGCGACGTCCCCGGGACAGGGGAGGACGAGCAGTACTTC.

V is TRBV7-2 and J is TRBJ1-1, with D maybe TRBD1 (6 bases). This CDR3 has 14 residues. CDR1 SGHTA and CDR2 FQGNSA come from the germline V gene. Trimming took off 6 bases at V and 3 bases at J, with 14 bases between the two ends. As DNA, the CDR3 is TGTGCCAGCAGTTCCGCAGGGGCTGACACTGAAGCTTTCTTT. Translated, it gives CASSSAGADTEAFF.